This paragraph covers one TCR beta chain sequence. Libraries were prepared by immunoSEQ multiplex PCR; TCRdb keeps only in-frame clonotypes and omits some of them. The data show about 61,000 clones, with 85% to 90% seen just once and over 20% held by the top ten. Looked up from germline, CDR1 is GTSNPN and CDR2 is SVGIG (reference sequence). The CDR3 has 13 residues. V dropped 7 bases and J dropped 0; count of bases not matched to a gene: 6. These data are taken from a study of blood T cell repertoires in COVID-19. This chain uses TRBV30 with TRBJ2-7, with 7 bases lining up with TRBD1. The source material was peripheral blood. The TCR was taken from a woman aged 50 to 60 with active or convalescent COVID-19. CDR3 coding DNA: TGTGCCTCATCAGGGGGACCCTCCTACGAGCAGTACTTC. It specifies CASSGGPSYEQYF.